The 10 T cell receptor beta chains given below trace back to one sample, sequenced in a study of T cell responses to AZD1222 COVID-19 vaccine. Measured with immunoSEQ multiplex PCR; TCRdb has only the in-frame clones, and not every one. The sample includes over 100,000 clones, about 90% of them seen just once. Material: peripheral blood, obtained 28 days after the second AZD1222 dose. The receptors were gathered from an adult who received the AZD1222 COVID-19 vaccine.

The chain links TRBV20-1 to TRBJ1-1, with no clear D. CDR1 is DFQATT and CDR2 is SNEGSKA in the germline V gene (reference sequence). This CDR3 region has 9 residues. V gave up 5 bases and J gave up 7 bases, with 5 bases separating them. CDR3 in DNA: TGCAGTGCTGGGGTTGAAGCTTTCTTT. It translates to CSAGVEAFF.

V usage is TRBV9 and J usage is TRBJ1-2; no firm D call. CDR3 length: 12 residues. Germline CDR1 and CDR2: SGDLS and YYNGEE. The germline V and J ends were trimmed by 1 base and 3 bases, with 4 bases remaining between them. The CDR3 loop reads CASSVTYYGYTF. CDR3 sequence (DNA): TGTGCCAGCAGCGTAACCTACTATGGCTACACCTTC.

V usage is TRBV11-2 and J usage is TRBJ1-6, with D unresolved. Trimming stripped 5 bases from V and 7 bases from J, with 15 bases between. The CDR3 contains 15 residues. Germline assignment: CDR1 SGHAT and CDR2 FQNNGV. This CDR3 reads CASSGLRGPNSPLHF. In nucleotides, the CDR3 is TGTGCCAGCAGCGGCCTACGAGGTCCAAATTCACCCCTCCACTTT.

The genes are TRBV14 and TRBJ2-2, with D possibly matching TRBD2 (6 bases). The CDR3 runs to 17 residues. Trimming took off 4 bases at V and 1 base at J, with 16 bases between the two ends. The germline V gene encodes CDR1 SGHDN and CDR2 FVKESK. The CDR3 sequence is CASSRVWGSGNTGELFF. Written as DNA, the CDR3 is TGTGCCAGCAGCCGCGTCTGGGGTAGCGGGAACACCGGGGAGCTGTTTTTT.

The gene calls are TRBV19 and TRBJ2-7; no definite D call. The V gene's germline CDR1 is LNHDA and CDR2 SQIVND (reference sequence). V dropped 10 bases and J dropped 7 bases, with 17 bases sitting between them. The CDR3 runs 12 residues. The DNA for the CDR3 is TGTGCCACCACTACTAATGAAGGGGAGCAGTACTTC. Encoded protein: CATTTNEGEQYF.

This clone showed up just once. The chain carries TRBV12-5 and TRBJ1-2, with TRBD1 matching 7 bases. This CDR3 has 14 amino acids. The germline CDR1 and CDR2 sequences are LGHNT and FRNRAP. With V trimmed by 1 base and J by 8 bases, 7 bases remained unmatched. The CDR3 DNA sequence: TGTGCTAGTGGTTTGGGACAGGGTCGTGGAGGCTACACCTTC. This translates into CASGLGQGRGGYTF.

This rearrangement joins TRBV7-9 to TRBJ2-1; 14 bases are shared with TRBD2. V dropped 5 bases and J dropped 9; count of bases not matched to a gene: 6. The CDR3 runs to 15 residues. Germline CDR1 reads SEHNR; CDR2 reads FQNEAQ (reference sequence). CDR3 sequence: CASSVGTSGGGEQFF. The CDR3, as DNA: TGTGCCAGCAGCGTCGGGACTAGCGGGGGTGGTGAGCAGTTCTTC.

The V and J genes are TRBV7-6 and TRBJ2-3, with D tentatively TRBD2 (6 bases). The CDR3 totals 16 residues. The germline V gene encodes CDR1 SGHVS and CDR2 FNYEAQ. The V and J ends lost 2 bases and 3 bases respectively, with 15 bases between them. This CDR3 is CASSLFPRGGTDTQYF. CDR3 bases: TGTGCCAGCAGCTTATTTCCCCGGGGAGGAACAGATACGCAGTATTTT.

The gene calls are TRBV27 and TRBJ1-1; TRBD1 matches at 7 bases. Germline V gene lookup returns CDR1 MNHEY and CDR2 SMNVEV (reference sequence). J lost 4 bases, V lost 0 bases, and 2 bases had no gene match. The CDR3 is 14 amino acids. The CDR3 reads CASSLSKGATEAFF. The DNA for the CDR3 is TGTGCCAGCAGTTTATCGAAGGGGGCCACTGAAGCTTTCTTT.

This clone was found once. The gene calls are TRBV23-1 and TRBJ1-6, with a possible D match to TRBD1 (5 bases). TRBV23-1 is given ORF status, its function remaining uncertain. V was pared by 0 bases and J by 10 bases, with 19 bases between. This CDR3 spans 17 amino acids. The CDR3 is CASSQSPWRGPGSPLHF. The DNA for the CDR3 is TGCGCCAGCAGTCAATCACCCTGGCGGGGCCCTGGATCACCCCTCCACTTT.